This T cell receptor beta chain derives from a study of Graves' ophthalmopathy and Graves' hyperthyroidism. Study at large: Samples of peripheral blood were obtained at initial diagnosis, prior to treatment of any kind.

Remarks on this clonotype: Its antigen is not known.

Diagnosis was based on clinical symptoms, serum thyroxine, TRAb, thyroid ultrasound and orbital computed tomography. Transcripts of RNA were the source for amplifying TCR beta CDR3 regions. Following a first-round RT-PCR that used HTBI primers, a second-round multiplex PCR was carried out. TCRdb independently ran MiXCR on the multiplex PCR reads; one entry per CDR3 protein. The table shows about 400,000 distinct CDR3 sequences, with around 17% occurring only once. Notes on the study in general: The study's model predicted ophthalmopathy progression at roughly 64% sensitivity and about 72% specificity.

The source material was peripheral blood. This clonotype originated in a woman aged 18-30 years with Graves' ophthalmopathy.

The chain's CDR3 is CASSPGLAGSGELFF. The CDR3 DNA follows: TGTGCCAGCAGCCCGGGACTAGCGGGTTCCGGGGAGCTGTTTTTT. The chain uses TRBV11-2 and TRBJ2-2; 12 positions agree with TRBD2. Germline V gives CDR1 SGHAT, CDR2 FQNNGV. CDR3 length equals 15 residues. V shed 5 bases, J shed 6 bases, and the junction held 4 bases outside the gene matches. The variable domain in full, with the rest retrieved from reference TRBV11-2 and TRBJ2-2, is EAGVAQSPRYKIIEKRQSVAFWCNPISGHATLYWYQQILGQGPKLLIQFQNNGVVDDSQLPKDRFSAERLKGVDSTLKIQPAKLEDSAVYLCASSPGLAGSGELFFGEGSRLTVL.